The subject of this entry is one T cell receptor beta chain. What it binds is not known. This entry belongs to a study of post-analysis software for immune sequencing data. Regarding the study as a whole: For normalized Chao1 diversity, multiple sclerosis patients scored significantly lower than controls did.

cDNA libraries of TCR beta carried unique molecular identifiers. TCRdb fed the PCR reads into MiXCR, producing one record per CDR3 protein. The sample contains approximately 570,000 distinct CDR3 sequences, about 40% of which appear only once. Input material: blood. The TCR was taken from a girl under 18 with multiple sclerosis.

CDR3 nucleotides: TGTGCCTGGGCCAATTGGGGGTCGCGCACTGAAGCTTTCTTT. Residues: CAWANWGSRTEAFF. The rearrangement uses TRBV30 and TRBJ1-1; weak D call: TRBD1 (5 bases). Germline CDR1 reads GTSNPN; CDR2 reads SVGIG (reference sequence). The V end was cut by 5 bases, the J end by 4 bases, with 17 bases between. The CDR3 covers 14 residues.